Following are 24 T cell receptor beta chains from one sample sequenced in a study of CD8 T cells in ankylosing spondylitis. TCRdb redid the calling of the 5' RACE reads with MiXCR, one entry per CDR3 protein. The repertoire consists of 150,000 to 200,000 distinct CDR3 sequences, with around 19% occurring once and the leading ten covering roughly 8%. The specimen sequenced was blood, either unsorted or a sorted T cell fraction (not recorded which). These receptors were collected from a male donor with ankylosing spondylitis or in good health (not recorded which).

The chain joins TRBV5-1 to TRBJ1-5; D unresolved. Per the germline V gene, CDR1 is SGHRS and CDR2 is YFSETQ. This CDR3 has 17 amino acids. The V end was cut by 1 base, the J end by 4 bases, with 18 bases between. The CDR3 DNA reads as TGCGCCAGCAGCTTGAGGCGGGGAACAGAGGAGAATCAGCCCCAGCATTTT. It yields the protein CASSLRRGTEENQPQHF.

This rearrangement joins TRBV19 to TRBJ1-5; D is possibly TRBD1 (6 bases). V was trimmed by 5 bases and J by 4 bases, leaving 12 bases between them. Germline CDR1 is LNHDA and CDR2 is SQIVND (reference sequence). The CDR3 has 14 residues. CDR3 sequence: CASSGTGNNQPQHF. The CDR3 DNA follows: TGTGCCAGTAGTGGTACAGGGAATAATCAGCCCCAGCATTTT.

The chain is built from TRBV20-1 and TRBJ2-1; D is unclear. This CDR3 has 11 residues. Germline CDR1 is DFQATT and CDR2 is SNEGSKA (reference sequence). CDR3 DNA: TGCAGCCCGAGGTCAGGCAATGAGCAGTTCTTC. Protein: CSPRSGNEQFF.

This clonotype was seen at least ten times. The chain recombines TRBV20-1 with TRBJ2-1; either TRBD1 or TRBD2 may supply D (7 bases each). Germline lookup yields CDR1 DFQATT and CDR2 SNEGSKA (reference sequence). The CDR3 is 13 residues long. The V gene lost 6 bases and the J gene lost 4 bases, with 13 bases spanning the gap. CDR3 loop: CSAPQGGYNEQFF. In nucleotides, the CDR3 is TGCAGTGCCCCCCAGGGGGGGTACAATGAGCAGTTCTTC.

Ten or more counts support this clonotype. The CDR3 region is CASSPRDTTDTQYF. CDR3 bases: TGTGCCAGCTCACCCCGGGACACCACAGATACGCAGTATTTT. The rearrangement uses TRBV18 and TRBJ2-3, with D possibly matching TRBD1 (6 bases). CDR3 length equals 14 residues. Looked up from germline, CDR1 is KGHSH and CDR2 is LQKENI. V dropped 3 bases and J dropped 2 bases, with 9 bases sitting between them.

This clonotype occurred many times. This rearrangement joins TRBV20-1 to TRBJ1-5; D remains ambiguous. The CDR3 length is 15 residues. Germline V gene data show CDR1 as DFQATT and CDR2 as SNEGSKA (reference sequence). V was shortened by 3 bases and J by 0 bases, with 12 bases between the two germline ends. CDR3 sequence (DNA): TGCAGTGCTAGCTCTAGGAGACTTAGCAATCAGCCCCAGCATTTT. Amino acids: CSASSRRLSNQPQHF.

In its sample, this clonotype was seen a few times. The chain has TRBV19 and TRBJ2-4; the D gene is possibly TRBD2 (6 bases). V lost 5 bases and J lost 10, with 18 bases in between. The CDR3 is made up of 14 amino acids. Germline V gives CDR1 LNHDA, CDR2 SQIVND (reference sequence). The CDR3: CASSLPGAPIIQYF. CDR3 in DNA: TGTGCCAGTAGTTTGCCGGGAGCCCCGATAATTCAGTACTTC.

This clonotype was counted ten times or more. CDR3 region: CASSASRAGGQGDTQYF. The DNA for the CDR3 is TGCGCCAGCAGCGCGAGCCGAGCGGGAGGGCAGGGAGATACGCAGTATTTT. The genes are TRBV5-1 and TRBJ2-3; 10 nucleotides line up with TRBD2. This CDR3 is built from 17 residues. Germline V gene data show CDR1 as SGHRS and CDR2 as YFSETQ. The junction had 13 bases not matched to a gene; V was cut back by 4 bases and J by 5 bases.

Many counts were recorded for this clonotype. The CDR3 loop reads CASGPTSIVDYNEQFF. CDR3 sequence (DNA): TGCGCCAGCGGTCCGACTAGCATCGTCGATTACAATGAGCAGTTCTTC. J is TRBJ2-1 and V is TRBV5-1; 7 bases fit TRBD2. CDR3 length: 16 amino acids. J lost 4 bases, V lost 7 bases, and 14 bases had no gene match. The germline gives CDR1 SGHRS, CDR2 YFSETQ.

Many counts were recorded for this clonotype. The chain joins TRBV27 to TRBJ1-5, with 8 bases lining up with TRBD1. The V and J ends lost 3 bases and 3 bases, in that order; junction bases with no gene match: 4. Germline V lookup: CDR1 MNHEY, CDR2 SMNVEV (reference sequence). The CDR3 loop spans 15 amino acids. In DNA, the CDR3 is TGTGCCAGCAGTTTCGGGACAGGCGCCAATCAGCCCCAGCATTTT. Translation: CASSFGTGANQPQHF.

The CDR3 loop reads CSARDGNTGELFF. The CDR3, as DNA: TGCAGTGCTAGAGATGGGAACACCGGGGAGCTGTTTTTT. This rearrangement joins TRBV20-1 to TRBJ2-2, with no clear D. This CDR3 is 13 amino acids long. V dropped 0 bases and J dropped 1 base, with 3 bases sitting between them. Germline loops: CDR1 DFQATT, CDR2 SNEGSKA (reference sequence).

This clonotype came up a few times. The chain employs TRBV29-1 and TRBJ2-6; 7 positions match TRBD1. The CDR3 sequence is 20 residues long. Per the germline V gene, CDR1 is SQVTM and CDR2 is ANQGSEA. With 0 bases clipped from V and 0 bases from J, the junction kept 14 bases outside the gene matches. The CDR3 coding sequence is TGCAGCGTTGAAGATCCCCTGACAGGGCAAGGTGTCTCTGGGGCCAACGTCCTGACTTTC. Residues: CSVEDPLTGQGVSGANVLTF.

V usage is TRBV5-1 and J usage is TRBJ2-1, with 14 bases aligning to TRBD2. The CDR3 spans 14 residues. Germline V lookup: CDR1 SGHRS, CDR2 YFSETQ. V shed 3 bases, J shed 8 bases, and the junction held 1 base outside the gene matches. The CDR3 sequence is CASSWGLAGDEQFF. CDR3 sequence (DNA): TGCGCCAGCAGCTGGGGACTAGCGGGAGATGAGCAGTTCTTC.

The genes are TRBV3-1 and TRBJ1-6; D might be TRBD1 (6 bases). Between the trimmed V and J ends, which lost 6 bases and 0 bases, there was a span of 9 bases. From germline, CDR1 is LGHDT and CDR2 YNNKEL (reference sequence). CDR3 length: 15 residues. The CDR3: CASSTDSSYNSPLHF. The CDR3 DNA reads TGTGCCAGCAGTACGGACAGCTCCTATAATTCACCCCTCCACTTT.

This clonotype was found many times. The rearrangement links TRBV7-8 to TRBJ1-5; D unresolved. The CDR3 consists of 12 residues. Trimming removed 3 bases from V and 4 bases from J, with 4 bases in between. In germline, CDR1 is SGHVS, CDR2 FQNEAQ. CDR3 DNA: TGTGCCAGCAGCTTTCAGAATCAGCCCCAGCATTTT. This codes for CASSFQNQPQHF.

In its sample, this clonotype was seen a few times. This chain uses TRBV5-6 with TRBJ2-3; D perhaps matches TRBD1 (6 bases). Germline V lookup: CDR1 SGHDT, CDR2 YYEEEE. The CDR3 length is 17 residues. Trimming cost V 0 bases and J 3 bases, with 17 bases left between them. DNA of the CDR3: TGTGCCAGCAGCTTGGCCCTTACCAGGGGCTTAACAGATACGCAGTATTTT. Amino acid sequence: CASSLALTRGLTDTQYF.

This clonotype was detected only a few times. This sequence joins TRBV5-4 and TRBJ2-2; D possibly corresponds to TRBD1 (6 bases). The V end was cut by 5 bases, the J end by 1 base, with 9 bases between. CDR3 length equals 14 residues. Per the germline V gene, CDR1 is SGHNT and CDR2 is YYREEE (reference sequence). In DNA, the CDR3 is TGTGCCAGCAGTAACAGGGTGAACACCGGGGAGCTGTTTTTT. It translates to CASSNRVNTGELFF. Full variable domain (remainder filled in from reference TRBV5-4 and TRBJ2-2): ETGVTQSPTHLIKTRGQQVTLRCSSQSGHNTVSWYQQALGQGPQFIFQYYREEENGRGNFPPRFSGLQFPNYSSELNVNALELDDSALYLCASSNRVNTGELFFGEGSRLTVL.

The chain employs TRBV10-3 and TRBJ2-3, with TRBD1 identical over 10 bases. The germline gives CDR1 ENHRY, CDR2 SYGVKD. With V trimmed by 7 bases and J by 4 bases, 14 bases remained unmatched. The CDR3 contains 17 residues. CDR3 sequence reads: CAITSGMGQGFSDTQYF. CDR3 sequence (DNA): TGTGCCATCACCTCAGGAATGGGACAGGGGTTTTCAGATACGCAGTATTTT.

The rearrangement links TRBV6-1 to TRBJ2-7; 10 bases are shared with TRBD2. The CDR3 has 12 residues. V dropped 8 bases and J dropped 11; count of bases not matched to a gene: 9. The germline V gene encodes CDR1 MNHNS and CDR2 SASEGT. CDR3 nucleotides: TGTGCCAGCGAATCGAATCTAGCGGGAGAGTACTTC. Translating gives CASESNLAGEYF.

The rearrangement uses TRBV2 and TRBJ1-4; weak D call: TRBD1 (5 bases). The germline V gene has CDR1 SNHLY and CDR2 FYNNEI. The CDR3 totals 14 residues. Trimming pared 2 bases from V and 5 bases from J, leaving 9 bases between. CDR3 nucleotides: TGTGCCAGCAGTGAAATCAGGGCAAATGAAAAACTGTTTTTT. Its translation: CASSEIRANEKLFF.

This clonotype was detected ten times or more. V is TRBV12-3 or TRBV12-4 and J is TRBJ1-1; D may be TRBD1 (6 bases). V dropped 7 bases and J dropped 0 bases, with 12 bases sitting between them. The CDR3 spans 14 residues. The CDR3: CASIRGPVNTEAFF. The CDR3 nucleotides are TGTGCCAGCATACGGGGGCCAGTGAACACTGAAGCTTTCTTT.

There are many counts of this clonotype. CDR3 in DNA: TGCAGCGTTGATCAGGCAGGGTTTTCGAGTGGCTACACCTTC. Amino acid sequence: CSVDQAGFSSGYTF. The chain has TRBV29-1 and TRBJ1-2; weak D call: TRBD1 (5 bases). This CDR3 spans 14 amino acids. The ends were cut back, 3 bases at V and 7 bases at J, with 18 bases in the middle. Per the germline V gene, CDR1 is SQVTM and CDR2 is ANQGSEA. The variable domain in full, completed from reference TRBV29-1 and TRBJ1-2, reads SAVISQKPSRDICQRGTSLTIQCQVDSQVTMMFWYRQQPGQSLTLIATANQGSEATYESGFVIDKFPISRPNLTFSTLTVSNMSPEDSSIYLCSVDQAGFSSGYTFGSGTRLTVV.

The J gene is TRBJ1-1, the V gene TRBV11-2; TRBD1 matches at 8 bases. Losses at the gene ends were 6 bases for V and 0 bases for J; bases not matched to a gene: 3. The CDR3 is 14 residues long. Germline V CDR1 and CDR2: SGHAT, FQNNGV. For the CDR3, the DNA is TGTGCCAGCAGGGGACAGGTCTTGAACACTGAAGCTTTCTTT. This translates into CASRGQVLNTEAFF.

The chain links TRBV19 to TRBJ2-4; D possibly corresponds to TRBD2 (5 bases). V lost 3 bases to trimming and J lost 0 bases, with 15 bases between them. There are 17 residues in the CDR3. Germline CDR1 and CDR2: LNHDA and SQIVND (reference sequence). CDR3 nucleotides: TGTGCCAGTAGTATTTTTCTAGCCCCTATAGCCAAAAACATTCAGTACTTC. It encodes CASSIFLAPIAKNIQYF. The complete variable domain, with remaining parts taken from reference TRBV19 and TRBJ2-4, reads DGGITQSPKYLFRKEGQNVTLSCEQNLNHDAMYWYRQDPGQGLRLIYYSQIVNDFQKGDIAEGYSVSREKKESFPLTVTSAQKNPTAFYLCASSIFLAPIAKNIQYFGAGTRLSVL.